These T cell receptor beta chains were read from a single sample in a study of OX40 agonist ivuxolimab in advanced cancers. The table came from immunoSEQ multiplex PCR; TCRdb's copy has only in-frame clones and leaves some out. The repertoire has roughly 36,000 clones, roughly 80% of them found once; the top ten carry 21%. The specimen was CD4+ or CD8+ T cells sorted from blood, collected in a trial of the OX40 agonist ivuxolimab. The receptors come from an adult with an advanced solid tumor such as melanoma, head and neck, liver or kidney cancer. The CDR3 runs from the conserved cysteine through the conserved F or W. The D gene is left open where the match is weak. For some rows the clone size is stated as once, few or many, or as a class when expanded; others skip it.

CDR3nt: TGTGCCAGCAGCTTAAGGGCTAGCGGCCACAATGAGCAGTTCTTC; CDR3aa: CASSLRASGHNEQFF; j_gene: TRBJ2-1; d_gene: TRBD2; v_gene: TRBV7-6; abundance: once
CDR3nt: TGTGCCAGCAGCCCGGGACAGGGGAACACTGAAGCTTTCTTT; CDR3aa: CASSPGQGNTEAFF; j_gene: TRBJ1-1; d_gene: TRBD1; v_gene: TRBV7-7; abundance: .
CDR3nt: TGTGCCAGCTCACCGTCAAGCGGGAGGATATCCTACAATGAGCAGTTCTTC; CDR3aa: CASSPSSGRISYNEQFF; j_gene: TRBJ2-1; d_gene: TRBD2; v_gene: TRBV18; abundance: few
CDR3nt: TGTGCCAGCACCATAGGGCAGGGCCACCAAGAGACCCAGTACTTC; CDR3aa: CASTIGQGHQETQYF; j_gene: TRBJ2-5; d_gene: .; v_gene: TRBV5-6; abundance: .
CDR3nt: TGTGCCAGCACCTTGCCAGGACTAGCGGGAGGTTCGAAGACCCAGTACTTC; CDR3aa: CASTLPGLAGGSKTQYF; j_gene: TRBJ2-5; d_gene: TRBD2; v_gene: TRBV7-2; abundance: .
CDR3nt: TGTGCCAGCAGCTTAAGGGGGCGTAGGGGGTACACCGGGGAGCTGTTTTTT; CDR3aa: CASSLRGRRGYTGELFF; j_gene: TRBJ2-2; d_gene: TRBD1; v_gene: TRBV5-4; abundance: few
CDR3nt: TGTGCCAGCAGAGGGACAGCTAACTATGGCTACACCTTC; CDR3aa: CASRGTANYGYTF; j_gene: TRBJ1-2; d_gene: TRBD1; v_gene: TRBV25-1; abundance: .
CDR3nt: TGCAGCGTCAACAGGGAGTTCACCGGGGAGCTGTTTTTT; CDR3aa: CSVNREFTGELFF; j_gene: TRBJ2-2; d_gene: .; v_gene: TRBV29-1; abundance: .
CDR3nt: TGTGCCAGCAGTTTATCGAAGGGACAGCGTACCTACGAGCAGTACTTC; CDR3aa: CASSLSKGQRTYEQYF; j_gene: TRBJ2-7; d_gene: TRBD1; v_gene: TRBV27; abundance: .
CDR3nt: TGTGCCAGCAGTTACGACGGCAATCAGCCCCAGCATTTT; CDR3aa: CASSYDGNQPQHF; j_gene: TRBJ1-5; d_gene: .; v_gene: TRBV6-5; abundance: medium-sized
CDR3nt: TGTGCCAGTAGTGACCGGGACAGTGGATCGTTCTTC; CDR3aa: CASSDRDSGSFF; j_gene: TRBJ2-1; d_gene: TRBD1; v_gene: TRBV19; abundance: .
CDR3nt: TGTGCCAGCAGTTACGGTCAGCAATACAATGAGCAGTTCTTC; CDR3aa: CASSYGQQYNEQFF; j_gene: TRBJ2-1; d_gene: .; v_gene: TRBV6-5; abundance: .
CDR3nt: TGTGCCATCACCCCGGCCTTACTCGGCTCCCTGCCCCTCCACTTT; CDR3aa: CAITPALLGSLPLHF; j_gene: TRBJ1-6; d_gene: .; v_gene: TRBV10-3; abundance: .
CDR3nt: TGCGCCAGCAGCCGCCCAGTGGCCACTAGCGGAGAGACCCAGTACTTC; CDR3aa: CASSRPVATSGETQYF; j_gene: TRBJ2-5; d_gene: TRBD2; v_gene: TRBV4-1; abundance: .
CDR3nt: TGTGCCAGCAGCAAAGGACCTGGAAACACCATATATTTT; CDR3aa: CASSKGPGNTIYF; j_gene: TRBJ1-3; d_gene: .; v_gene: TRBV7-3; abundance: .
CDR3nt: TGTGCCAGCAGTTACCCGGGACAGGGGGGGAGCACCGGGGAGCTGTTTTTT; CDR3aa: CASSYPGQGGSTGELFF; j_gene: TRBJ2-2; d_gene: TRBD1; v_gene: TRBV28; abundance: .
CDR3nt: TGTGCCAGCAGTGACAGAGGGAGGGGCTACACCTTC; CDR3aa: CASSDRGRGYTF; j_gene: TRBJ1-2; d_gene: .; v_gene: TRBV2; abundance: .
CDR3nt: TGTGCCAGTAAAAATTTAGGGGACAGGCTCAATCAGCCCCAGCATTTT; CDR3aa: CASKNLGDRLNQPQHF; j_gene: TRBJ1-5; d_gene: TRBD1; v_gene: TRBV19; abundance: once
CDR3nt: TGTGCCAGCACCTCCCGGACCAGCGATTCACCCCTCCACTTT; CDR3aa: CASTSRTSDSPLHF; j_gene: TRBJ1-6; d_gene: .; v_gene: TRBV7-2; abundance: once
CDR3nt: TGCGCCAGCAGCCGCACGACAGGGGGCCGCACAGATACGCAGTATTTT; CDR3aa: CASSRTTGGRTDTQYF; j_gene: TRBJ2-3; d_gene: TRBD1; v_gene: TRBV4-1; abundance: .
CDR3nt: TGTGCCAGCAGCGTAGGCGGCCTACAAGAGACCCAGTACTTC; CDR3aa: CASSVGGLQETQYF; j_gene: TRBJ2-5; d_gene: .; v_gene: TRBV9; abundance: few
CDR3nt: TGTGCCAGTAGTATTACTGTAAACCCGGGACCTTCACTGTTCTTC; CDR3aa: CASSITVNPGPSLFF; j_gene: TRBJ2-1; d_gene: .; v_gene: TRBV19; abundance: .
CDR3nt: TGTGCCAGCAGCTTAGCGGCAGGGGGCGCTTCCGAGCAGTACTTC; CDR3aa: CASSLAAGGASEQYF; j_gene: TRBJ2-7; d_gene: TRBD1; v_gene: TRBV11-3; abundance: .
CDR3nt: TGTGCCAGCACCCTTTCAAGGACAACTAATGAAAAACTGTTTTTT; CDR3aa: CASTLSRTTNEKLFF; j_gene: TRBJ1-4; d_gene: .; v_gene: TRBV2; abundance: .